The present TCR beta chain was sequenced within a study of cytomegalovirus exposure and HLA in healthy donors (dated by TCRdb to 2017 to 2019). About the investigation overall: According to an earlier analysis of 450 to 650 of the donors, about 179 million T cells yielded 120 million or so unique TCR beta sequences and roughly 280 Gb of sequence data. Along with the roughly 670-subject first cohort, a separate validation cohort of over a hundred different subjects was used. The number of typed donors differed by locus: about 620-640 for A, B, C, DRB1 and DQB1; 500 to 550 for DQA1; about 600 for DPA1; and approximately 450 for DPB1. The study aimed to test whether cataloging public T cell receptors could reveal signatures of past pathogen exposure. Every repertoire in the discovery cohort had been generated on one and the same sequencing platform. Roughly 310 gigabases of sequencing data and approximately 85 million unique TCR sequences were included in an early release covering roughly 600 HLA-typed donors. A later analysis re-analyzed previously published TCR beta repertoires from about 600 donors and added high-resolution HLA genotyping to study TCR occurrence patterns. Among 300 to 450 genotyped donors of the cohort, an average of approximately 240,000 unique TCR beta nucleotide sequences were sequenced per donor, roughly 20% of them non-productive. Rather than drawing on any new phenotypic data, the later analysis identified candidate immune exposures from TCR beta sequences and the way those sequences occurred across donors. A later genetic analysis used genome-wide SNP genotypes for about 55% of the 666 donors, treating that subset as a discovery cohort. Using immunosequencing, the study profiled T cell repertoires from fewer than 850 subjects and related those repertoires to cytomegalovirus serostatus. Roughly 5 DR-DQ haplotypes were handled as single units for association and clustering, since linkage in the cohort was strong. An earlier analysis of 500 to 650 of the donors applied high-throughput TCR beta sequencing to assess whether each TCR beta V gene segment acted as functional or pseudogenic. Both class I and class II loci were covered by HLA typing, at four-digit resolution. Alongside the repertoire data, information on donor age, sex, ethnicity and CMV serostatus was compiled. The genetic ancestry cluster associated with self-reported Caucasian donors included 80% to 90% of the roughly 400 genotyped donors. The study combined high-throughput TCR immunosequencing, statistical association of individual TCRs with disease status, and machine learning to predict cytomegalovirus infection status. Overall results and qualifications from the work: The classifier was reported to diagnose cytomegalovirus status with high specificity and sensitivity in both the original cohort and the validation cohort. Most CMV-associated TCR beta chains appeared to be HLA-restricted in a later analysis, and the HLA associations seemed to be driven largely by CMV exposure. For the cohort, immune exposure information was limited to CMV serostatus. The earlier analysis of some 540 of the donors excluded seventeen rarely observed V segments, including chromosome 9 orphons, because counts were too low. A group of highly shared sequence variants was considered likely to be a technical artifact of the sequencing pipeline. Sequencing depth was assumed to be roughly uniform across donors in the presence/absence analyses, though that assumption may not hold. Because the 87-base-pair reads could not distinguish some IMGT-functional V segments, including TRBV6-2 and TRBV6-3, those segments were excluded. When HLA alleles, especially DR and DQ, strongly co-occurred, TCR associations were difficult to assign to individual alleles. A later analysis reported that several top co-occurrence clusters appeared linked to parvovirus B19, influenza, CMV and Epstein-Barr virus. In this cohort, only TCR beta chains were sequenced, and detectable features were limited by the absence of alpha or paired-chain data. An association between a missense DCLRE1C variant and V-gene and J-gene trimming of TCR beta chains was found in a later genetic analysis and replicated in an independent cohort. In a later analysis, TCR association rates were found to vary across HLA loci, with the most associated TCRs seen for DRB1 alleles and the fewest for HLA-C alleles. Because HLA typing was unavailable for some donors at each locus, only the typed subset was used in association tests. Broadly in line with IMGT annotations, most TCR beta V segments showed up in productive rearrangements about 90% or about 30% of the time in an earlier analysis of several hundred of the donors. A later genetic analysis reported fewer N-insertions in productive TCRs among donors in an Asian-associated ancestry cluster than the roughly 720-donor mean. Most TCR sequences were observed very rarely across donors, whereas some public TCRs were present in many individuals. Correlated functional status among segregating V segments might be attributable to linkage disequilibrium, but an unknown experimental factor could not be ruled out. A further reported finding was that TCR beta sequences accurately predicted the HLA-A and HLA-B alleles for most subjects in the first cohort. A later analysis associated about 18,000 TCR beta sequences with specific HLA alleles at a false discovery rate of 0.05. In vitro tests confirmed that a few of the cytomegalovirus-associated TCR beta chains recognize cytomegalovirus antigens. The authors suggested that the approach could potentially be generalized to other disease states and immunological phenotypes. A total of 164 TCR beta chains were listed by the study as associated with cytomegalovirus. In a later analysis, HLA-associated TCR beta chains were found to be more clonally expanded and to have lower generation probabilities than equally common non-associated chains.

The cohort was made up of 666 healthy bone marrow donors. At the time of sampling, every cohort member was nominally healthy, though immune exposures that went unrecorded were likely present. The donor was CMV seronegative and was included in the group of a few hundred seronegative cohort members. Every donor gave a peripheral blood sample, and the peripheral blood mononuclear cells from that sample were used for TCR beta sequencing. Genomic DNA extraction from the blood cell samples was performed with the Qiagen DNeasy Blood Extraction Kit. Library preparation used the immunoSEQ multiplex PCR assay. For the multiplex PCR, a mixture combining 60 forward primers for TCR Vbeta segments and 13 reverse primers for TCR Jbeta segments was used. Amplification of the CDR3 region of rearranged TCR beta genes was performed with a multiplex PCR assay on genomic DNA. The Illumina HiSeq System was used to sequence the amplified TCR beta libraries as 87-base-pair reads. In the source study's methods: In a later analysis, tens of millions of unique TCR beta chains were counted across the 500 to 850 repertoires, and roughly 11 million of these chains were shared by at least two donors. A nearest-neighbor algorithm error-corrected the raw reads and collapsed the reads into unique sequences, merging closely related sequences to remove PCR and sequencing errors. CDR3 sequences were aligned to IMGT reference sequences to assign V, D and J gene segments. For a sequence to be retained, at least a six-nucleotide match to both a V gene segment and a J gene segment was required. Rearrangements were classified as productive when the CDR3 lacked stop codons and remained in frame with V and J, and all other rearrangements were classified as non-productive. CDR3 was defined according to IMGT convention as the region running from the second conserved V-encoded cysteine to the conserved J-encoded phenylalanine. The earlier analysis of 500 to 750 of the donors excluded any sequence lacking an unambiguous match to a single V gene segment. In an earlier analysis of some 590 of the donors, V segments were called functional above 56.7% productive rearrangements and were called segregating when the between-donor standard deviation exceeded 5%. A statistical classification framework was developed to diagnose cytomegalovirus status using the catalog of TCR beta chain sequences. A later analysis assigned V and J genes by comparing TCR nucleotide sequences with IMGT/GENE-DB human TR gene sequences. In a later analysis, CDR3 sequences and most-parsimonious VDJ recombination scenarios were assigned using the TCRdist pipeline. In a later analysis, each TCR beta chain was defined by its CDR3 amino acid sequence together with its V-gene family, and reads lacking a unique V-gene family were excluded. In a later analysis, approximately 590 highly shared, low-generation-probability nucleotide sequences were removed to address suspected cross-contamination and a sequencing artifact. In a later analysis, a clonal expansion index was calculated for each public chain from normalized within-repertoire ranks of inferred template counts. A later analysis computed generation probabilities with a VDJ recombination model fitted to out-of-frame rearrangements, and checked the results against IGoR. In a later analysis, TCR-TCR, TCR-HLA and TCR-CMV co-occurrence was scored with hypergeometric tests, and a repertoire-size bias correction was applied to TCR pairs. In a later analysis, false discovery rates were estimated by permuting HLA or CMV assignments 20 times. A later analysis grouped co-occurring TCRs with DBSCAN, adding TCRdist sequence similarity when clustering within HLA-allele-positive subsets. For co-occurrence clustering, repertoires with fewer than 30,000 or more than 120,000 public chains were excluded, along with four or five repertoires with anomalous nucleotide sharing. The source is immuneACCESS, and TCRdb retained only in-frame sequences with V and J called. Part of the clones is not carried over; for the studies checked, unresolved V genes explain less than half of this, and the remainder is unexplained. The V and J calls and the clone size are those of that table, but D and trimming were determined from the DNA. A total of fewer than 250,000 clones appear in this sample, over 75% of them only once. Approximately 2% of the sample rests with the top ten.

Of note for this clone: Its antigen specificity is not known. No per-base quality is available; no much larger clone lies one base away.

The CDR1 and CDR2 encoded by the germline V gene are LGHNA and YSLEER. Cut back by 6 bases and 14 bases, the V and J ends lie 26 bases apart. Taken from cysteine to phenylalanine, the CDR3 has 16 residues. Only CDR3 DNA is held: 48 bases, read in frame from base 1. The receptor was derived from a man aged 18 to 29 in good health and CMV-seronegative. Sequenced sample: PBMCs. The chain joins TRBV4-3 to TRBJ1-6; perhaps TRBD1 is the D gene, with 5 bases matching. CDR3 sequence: CASSLTEGLRSCTLHF. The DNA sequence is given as TGCGCCAGCAGTCTGACGGAGGGACTCCGGAGTTGTACCCTCCACTTT.